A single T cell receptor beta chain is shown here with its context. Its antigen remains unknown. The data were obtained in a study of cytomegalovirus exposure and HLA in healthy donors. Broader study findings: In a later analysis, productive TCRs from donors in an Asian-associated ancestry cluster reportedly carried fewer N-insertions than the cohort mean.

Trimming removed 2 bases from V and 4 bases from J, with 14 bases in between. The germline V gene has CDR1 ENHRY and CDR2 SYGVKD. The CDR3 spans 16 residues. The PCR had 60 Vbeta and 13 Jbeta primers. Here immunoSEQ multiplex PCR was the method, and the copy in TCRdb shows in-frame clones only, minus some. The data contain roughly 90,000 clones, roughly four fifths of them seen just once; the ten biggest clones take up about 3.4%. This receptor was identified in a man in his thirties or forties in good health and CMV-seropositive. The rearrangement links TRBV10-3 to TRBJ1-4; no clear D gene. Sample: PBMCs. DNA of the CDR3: TGTGCCATCAGTGAGACGGTACTCCGGGATAATGAAAAACTGTTTTTT. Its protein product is CAISETVLRDNEKLFF.